The clone carrying this T cell receptor beta chain was counted once. Its target is unknown. Measured with immunoSEQ multiplex PCR; TCRdb has only the in-frame clones, and not every one. The table has around 52,000 clones, around 87% seen once. The data were taken from a study of T cell responses to AZD1222 COVID-19 vaccine. V dropped 5 bases and J dropped 5; count of bases not matched to a gene: 9. The CDR3 sequence is 14 residues long. Germline values: CDR1 SGHTS, CDR2 YDEGEE. General study findings and limits: When two AZD1222 doses had been given, Spike-specific TCR breadth and depth rose. Repertoires were obtained only post-peak T cell response. Mostly white British, mostly female donors; authors suggested clonal diversity may be underestimated. Just a handful of AZD1222 recipients were seropositive at baseline.

The rearrangement uses TRBV5-8 and TRBJ2-5; 7 bases map to TRBD2. This sequence was found in an adult in good health. Sequenced material: peripheral blood, taken on day 0 of AZD1222 vaccination. This chain's CDR3 is CASRGGSVLETQYF. Written as DNA, the CDR3 is TGTGCCAGCAGGGGCGGGAGCGTCCTCGAGACCCAGTACTTC.